This T cell receptor beta chain was retrieved from a study of cytomegalovirus exposure and HLA in healthy donors. Both 60 Vbeta primers and 13 Jbeta primers went into the PCR. Assay used: immunoSEQ multiplex PCR; TCRdb lists only in-frame clones, some missing. The profile covers around 180,000 clones, with approximately 80% appearing a single time and roughly 5% taken by the ten largest. The CDR3 is 16 residues long. Trimming removed 8 bases from V and 2 bases from J; junction bases left unmatched: 11. Germline assignment: CDR1 MNHEY and CDR2 SMNVEV (reference sequence). The source is a man aged 18-30 years in good health and CMV-seronegative. The V gene is TRBV27, the J gene TRBJ2-3; 9 nucleotides line up with TRBD2. Sequenced: PBMCs. CDR3 in DNA: TGTGCCAGCCGAGCGGGAGGTGGGTTGAACACAGATACGCAGTATTTT. Protein sequence: CASRAGGGLNTDTQYF.